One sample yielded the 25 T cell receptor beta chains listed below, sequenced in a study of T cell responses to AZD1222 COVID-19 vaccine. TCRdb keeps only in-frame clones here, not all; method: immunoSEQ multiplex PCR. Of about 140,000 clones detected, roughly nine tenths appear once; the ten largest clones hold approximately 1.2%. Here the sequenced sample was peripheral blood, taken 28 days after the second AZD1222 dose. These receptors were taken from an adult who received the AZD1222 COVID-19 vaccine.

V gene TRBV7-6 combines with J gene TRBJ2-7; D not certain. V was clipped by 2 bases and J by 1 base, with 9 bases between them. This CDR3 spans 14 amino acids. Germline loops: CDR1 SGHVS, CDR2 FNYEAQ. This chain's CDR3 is CASSLWTDSYEQYF. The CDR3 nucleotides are TGTGCCAGCAGCTTATGGACGGATTCCTACGAGCAGTACTTC. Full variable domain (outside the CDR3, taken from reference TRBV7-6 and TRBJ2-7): GAGVSQSPRYKVTKRGQDVALRCDPISGHVSLYWYRQALGQGPEFLTYFNYEAQQDKSGLPNDRFSAERPEGSISTLTIQRTEQRDSAMYRCASSLWTDSYEQYFGPGTRLTVT.

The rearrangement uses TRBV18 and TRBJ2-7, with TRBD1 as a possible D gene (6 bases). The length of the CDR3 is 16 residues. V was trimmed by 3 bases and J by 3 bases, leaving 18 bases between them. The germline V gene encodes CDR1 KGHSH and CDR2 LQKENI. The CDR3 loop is CASSPPDRDTFYEQYF. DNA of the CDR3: TGTGCCAGCTCACCCCCTGACCGGGACACCTTCTACGAGCAGTACTTC.

The CDR3 region is CASSFSSLGIYEQYF. In nucleotides, the CDR3 is TGTGCCAGCAGCTTCTCCTCGCTGGGTATCTACGAGCAGTACTTC. This chain joins TRBV27 and TRBJ2-7, with no clear D. Per germline, CDR1 MNHEY and CDR2 SMNVEV (reference sequence). The length of the CDR3 is 15 residues. V lost 6 bases to trimming and J lost 3 bases, with 18 bases between them.

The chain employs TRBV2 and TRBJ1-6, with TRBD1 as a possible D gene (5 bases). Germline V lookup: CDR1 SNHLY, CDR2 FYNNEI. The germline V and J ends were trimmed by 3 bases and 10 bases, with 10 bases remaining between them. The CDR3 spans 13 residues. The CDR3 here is CASSDQGSSPLHF. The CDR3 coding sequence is TGTGCCAGCAGTGATCAGGGAAGCTCACCCCTCCACTTT.

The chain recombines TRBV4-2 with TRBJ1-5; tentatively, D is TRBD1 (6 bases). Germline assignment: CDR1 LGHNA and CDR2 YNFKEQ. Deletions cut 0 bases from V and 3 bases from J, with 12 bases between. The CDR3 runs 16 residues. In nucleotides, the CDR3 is TGTGCCAGCAGCCAAGAGGAGGACAGCGCCAATCAGCCCCAGCATTTT. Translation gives CASSQEEDSANQPQHF.

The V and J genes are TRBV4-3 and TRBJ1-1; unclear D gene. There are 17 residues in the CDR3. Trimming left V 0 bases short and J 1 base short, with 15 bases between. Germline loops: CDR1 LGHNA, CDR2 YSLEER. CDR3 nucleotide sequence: TGCGCCAGCAGCCAAGATTACAGCACGGAGGAGAACACTGAAGCTTTCTTT. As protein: CASSQDYSTEENTEAFF.

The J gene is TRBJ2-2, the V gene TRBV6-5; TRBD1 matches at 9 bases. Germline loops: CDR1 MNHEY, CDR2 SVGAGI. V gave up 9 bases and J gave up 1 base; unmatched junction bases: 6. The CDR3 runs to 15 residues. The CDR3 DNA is TGTGCCAGGGGGGGGGACAGGGAGAACACCGGGGAGCTGTTTTTT. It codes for CARGGDRENTGELFF.

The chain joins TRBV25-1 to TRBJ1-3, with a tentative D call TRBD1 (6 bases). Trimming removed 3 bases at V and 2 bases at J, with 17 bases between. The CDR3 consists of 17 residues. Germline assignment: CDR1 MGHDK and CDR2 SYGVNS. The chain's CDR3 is CASSDWTAGLTGNTIYF. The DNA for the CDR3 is TGTGCCAGCAGTGACTGGACAGCCGGTTTAACTGGAAACACCATATATTTT.

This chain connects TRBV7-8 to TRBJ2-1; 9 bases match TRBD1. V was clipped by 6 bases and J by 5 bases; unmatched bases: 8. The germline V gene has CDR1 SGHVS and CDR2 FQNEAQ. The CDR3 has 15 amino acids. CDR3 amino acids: CASRPGQGLHNEQFF. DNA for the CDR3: TGTGCCAGCAGGCCGGGACAGGGACTCCACAATGAGCAGTTCTTC.

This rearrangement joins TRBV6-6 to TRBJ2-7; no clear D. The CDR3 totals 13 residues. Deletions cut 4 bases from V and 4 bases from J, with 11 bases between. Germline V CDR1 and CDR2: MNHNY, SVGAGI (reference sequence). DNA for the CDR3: TGTGCCAGCAGTTTCTCGGGTTATTACGAGCAGTACTTC. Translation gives CASSFSGYYEQYF.

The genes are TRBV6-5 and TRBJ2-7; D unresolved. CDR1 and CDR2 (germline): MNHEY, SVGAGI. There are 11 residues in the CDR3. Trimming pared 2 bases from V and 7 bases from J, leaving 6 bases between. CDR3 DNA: TGTGCCAGCAGTTACGCGGATGAGCAGTACTTC. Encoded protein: CASSYADEQYF.

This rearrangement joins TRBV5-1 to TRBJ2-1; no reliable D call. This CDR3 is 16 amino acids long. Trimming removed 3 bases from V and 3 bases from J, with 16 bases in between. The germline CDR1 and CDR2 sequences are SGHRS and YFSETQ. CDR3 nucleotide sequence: TGCGCCAGCAGCTGGGGTGTTCCGGATGACTACAATGAGCAGTTCTTC. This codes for CASSWGVPDDYNEQFF.

CDR3 nucleotides: TGTGCCAGCAGCCTCGTCGGACTAGCGGGAGTCGGAGATACGCAGTATTTT. It specifies CASSLVGLAGVGDTQYF. The genes are TRBV13 and TRBJ2-3; 13 bases are a match to TRBD2. The trim removed 5 bases at V and 5 bases at J, leaving 10 bases unmatched. Germline CDR1 is PRHDT and CDR2 is FYEKMQ (reference sequence). The CDR3 runs 17 residues.

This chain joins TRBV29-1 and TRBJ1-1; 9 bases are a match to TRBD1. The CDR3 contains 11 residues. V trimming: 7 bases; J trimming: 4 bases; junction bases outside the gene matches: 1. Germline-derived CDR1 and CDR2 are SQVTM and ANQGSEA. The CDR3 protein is CSGDRATEAFF. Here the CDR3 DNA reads TGCAGCGGGGACAGGGCCACTGAAGCTTTCTTT.

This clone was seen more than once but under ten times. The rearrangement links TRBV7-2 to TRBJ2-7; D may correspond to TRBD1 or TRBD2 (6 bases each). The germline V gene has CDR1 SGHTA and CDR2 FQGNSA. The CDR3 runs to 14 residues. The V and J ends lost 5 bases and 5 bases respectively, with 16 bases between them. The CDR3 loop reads CASSPQGGPHEQYF. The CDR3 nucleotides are TGTGCCAGCAGCCCCCAAGGGGGGCCCCACGAGCAGTACTTC.

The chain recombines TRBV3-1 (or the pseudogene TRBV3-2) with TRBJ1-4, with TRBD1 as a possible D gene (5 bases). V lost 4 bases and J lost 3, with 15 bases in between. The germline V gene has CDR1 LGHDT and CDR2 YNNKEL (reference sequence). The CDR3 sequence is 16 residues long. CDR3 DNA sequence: TGTGCCAGCAGCCGCAAACCCGGGGCCTCTAATGAAAAACTGTTTTTT. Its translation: CASSRKPGASNEKLFF.

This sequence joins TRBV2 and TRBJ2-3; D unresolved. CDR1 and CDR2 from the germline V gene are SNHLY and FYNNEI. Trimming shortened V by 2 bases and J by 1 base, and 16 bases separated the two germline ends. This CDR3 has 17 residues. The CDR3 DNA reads TGTGCCAGCAGTGAATTTAGGGCCCCCCAAGGCACAGATACGCAGTATTTT. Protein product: CASSEFRAPQGTDTQYF.

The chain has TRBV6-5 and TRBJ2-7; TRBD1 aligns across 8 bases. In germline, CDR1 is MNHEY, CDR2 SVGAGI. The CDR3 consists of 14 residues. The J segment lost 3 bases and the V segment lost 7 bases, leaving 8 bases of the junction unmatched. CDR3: CASTGGTLYYEQYF. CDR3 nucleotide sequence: TGTGCCAGCACAGGGGGCACCCTCTACTACGAGCAGTACTTC.

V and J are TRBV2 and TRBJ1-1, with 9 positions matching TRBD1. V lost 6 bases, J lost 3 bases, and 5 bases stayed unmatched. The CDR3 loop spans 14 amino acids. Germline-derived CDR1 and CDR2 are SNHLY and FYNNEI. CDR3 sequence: CASSPGQGYTEAFF. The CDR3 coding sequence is TGTGCCAGCAGCCCGGGACAGGGCTACACTGAAGCTTTCTTT.

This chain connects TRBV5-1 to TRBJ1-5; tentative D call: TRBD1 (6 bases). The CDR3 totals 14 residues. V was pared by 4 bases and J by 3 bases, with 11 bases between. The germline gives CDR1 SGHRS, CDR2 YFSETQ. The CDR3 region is CASSSGQNNQPQHF. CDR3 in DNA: TGCGCCAGCAGCAGCGGACAGAACAATCAGCCCCAGCATTTT.

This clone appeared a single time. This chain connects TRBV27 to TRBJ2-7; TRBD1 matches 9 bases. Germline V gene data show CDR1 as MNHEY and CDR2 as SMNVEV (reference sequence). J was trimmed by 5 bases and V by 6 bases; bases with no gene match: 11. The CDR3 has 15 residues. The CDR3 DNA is TGTGCCAGCAGCAGCCCTGACAGGGGGTCGAACGAGCAGTACTTC. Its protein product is CASSSPDRGSNEQYF.

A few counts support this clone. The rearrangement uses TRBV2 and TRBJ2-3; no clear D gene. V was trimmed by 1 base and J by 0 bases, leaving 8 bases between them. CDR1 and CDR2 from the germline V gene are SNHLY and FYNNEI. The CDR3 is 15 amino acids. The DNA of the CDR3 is TGTGCCAGCAGTGAAGTCGGGCTTAGCACAGATACGCAGTATTTT. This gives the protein CASSEVGLSTDTQYF.

CDR3 DNA: TGTGCCAGCAGCTTAGGCCTCCAGCAGGGGGCTGGAAACACCATATATTTT. This gives the protein CASSLGLQQGAGNTIYF. The chain uses TRBV13 and TRBJ1-3; 7 bases are a match to TRBD1. Germline V CDR1 and CDR2: PRHDT, FYEKMQ (reference sequence). J lost 2 bases, V lost 0 bases, and 7 bases had no gene match. CDR3 length equals 17 residues.

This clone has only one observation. DNA for the CDR3: TGTGCCAGCAGTTCCGTTTTGGGCCCGACTAGCGGGAGAGACAATGAGCAGTTCTTC. It codes for CASSSVLGPTSGRDNEQFF. The chain joins TRBV2 to TRBJ2-1, with 12 bases matching TRBD2. The V gene's germline CDR1 is SNHLY and CDR2 FYNNEI. The CDR3 extends over 19 amino acids. The V gene end was trimmed by 5 bases and the J gene end by 5 bases; junction bases not matched to a gene: 16.

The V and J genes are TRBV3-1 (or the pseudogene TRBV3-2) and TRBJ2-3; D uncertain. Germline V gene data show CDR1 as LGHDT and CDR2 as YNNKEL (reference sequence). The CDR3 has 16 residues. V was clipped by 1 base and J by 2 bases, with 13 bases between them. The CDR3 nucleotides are TGTGCCAGCAGCCAAGGACGAGTCGCGGTCACAGATACGCAGTATTTT. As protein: CASSQGRVAVTDTQYF.